A single sample is the source of the 19 T cell receptor beta chains below, sequenced in a study of cytotoxic CD8 clonotypes in ibrutinib-treated CLL. Sequencing was performed with immunoSEQ multiplex PCR; in TCRdb, only in-frame clones are kept and a portion is missing. Counted here are 160,000 or so clones, about 88% occurring once; the ten biggest clones make up around 3.1%. The specimen was PBMCs, collected at disease progression, from a patient treated with ibrutinib. The source of these receptors is a human donor with chronic lymphocytic leukemia.

The V gene is TRBV5-1, the J gene TRBJ1-1, with D possibly matching TRBD1 (6 bases). The CDR3 consists of 11 residues. Trimming took off 6 bases at V and 9 bases at J, with 12 bases between the two ends. In germline, CDR1 is SGHRS, CDR2 YFSETQ. CDR3 region: CASMDRDKAFF. In nucleotides, the CDR3 is TGCGCCAGCATGGACAGAGATAAAGCTTTCTTT.

The chain combines TRBV5-1 with TRBJ1-4; tentatively, D is TRBD1 (5 bases). Germline CDR1 and CDR2: SGHRS and YFSETQ. Trimming shortened V by 4 bases and J by 8 bases, and 9 bases separated the two germline ends. The CDR3 is 12 residues long. The chain's CDR3 is CASSLGTEKLFF. In DNA form, the CDR3 reads TGCGCCAGCAGCCTGGGGACCGAAAAACTGTTTTTT. Full variable domain (remainder filled in from reference TRBV5-1 and TRBJ1-4): KAGVTQTPRYLIKTRGQQVTLSCSPISGHRSVSWYQQTPGQGLQFLFEYFSETQRNKGNFPGRFSGRQFSNSRSEMNVSTLELGDSALYLCASSLGTEKLFFGSGTQLSVL.

This chain links TRBV7-2 with TRBJ1-1, with 8 bases fitting TRBD1. Germline V gene sequence: CDR1 SGHTA, CDR2 FQGNSA. This CDR3 has 18 residues. V was clipped by 2 bases and J by 3 bases; unmatched bases: 14. The CDR3 spells CASSLFPPGQDVYTEAFF. CDR3 DNA sequence: TGTGCCAGCAGCTTATTCCCACCGGGACAGGACGTATACACTGAAGCTTTCTTT.

V is TRBV2 and J is TRBJ2-3, with D possibly TRBD2 on 5 matching bases. The ends were cut back, 6 bases at V and 0 bases at J, with 10 bases in the middle. The length of the CDR3 is 14 residues. Germline CDR1 SNHLY, CDR2 FYNNEI. In nucleotides, the CDR3 is TGTGCCAGCAGGTTCCGGGGAAGCACAGATACGCAGTATTTT. It codes for CASRFRGSTDTQYF.

The rearrangement joins TRBV12-5 to TRBJ1-3; no clear D. The germline V gene encodes CDR1 LGHNT and CDR2 FRNRAP. CDR3 length: 13 residues. V was trimmed by 1 base and J by 4 bases, leaving 5 bases between them. DNA of the CDR3: TGTGCTAGTGGTTTGGAGGGCGGAAACACCATATATTTT. Protein product: CASGLEGGNTIYF. Supplemented by reference TRBV12-5 and TRBJ1-3, the full variable domain reads DARVTQTPRHKVTEMGQEVTMRCQPILGHNTVFWYRQTMMQGLELLAYFRNRAPLDDSGMPKDRFSAEMPDATLATLKIQPSEPRDSAVYFCASGLEGGNTIYFGEGSWLTVV.

The chain joins TRBV7-9 to TRBJ2-1, with D unresolved. There are 14 residues in the CDR3. The V end was cut by 3 bases, the J end by 2 bases, with 8 bases between. CDR1 is SEHNR and CDR2 is FQNEAQ in the germline V gene (reference sequence). The CDR3 region is CASSLFSTYNEQFF. As DNA, the CDR3 is TGTGCCAGCAGCTTGTTCAGCACCTACAATGAGCAGTTCTTC.

V and J are TRBV4-1 and TRBJ1-3; no reliable D call. The CDR3 contains 17 residues. Looked up from germline, CDR1 is MGHRA and CDR2 is YSYEKL. Trimming stripped 1 base from V and 0 bases from J, with 13 bases between. This CDR3 is CASSQANFLGSGNTIYF. CDR3 coding DNA: TGCGCCAGCAGCCAAGCTAATTTTCTTGGCTCTGGAAACACCATATATTTT.

This chain links TRBV4-1 with TRBJ2-3; TRBD2 might be the D (6 bases). The CDR3 covers 15 residues. Germline V lookup: CDR1 MGHRA, CDR2 YSYEKL. V lost 7 bases and J lost 0, with 14 bases in between. CDR3 bases: TGCGCCAGCAAAGTAGCGGTCTCTAGCACAGATACGCAGTATTTT. Protein sequence: CASKVAVSSTDTQYF.

This chain uses TRBV27 with TRBJ1-1; D may be TRBD1 (6 bases). This CDR3 comprises 13 residues. The V gene's germline CDR1 is MNHEY and CDR2 SMNVEV (reference sequence). V lost 10 bases and J 0 bases, leaving 12 bases between the germline ends. The CDR3 protein is CATRGPLNTEAFF. CDR3 DNA: TGTGCCACCCGGGGGCCTTTGAACACTGAAGCTTTCTTT.

This clone was detected only a few times. The chain uses TRBV19 and TRBJ2-1; TRBD2 matches 7 bases. The V gene end was trimmed by 3 bases and the J gene end by 3 bases; junction bases not matched to a gene: 11. CDR1 and CDR2 (germline): LNHDA, SQIVND (reference sequence). The CDR3 totals 17 residues. The CDR3 nucleotides read TGTGCCAGTAGTATTGGGGCTGGGCTAGCGGTCTACAATGAGCAGTTCTTC. Translating it yields CASSIGAGLAVYNEQFF.

The chain carries TRBV10-3 and TRBJ2-1; no reliable D call. Germline lookup yields CDR1 ENHRY and CDR2 SYGVKD. V lost 0 bases and J lost 0, with 12 bases in between. CDR3 length: 17 residues. The CDR3 loop is CAISESGPGSSYNEQFF. Here the CDR3 DNA reads TGTGCCATCAGTGAGTCTGGGCCCGGTAGCTCCTACAATGAGCAGTTCTTC.

The chain couples TRBV7-3 to TRBJ2-7; D assignment may be TRBD1 or TRBD2 (6 bases each). The CDR3 extends over 12 amino acids. Germline-derived CDR1 and CDR2 are SGHTA and FQGTGA. V gave up 4 bases and J gave up 12 bases, with 16 bases separating them. Here the CDR3 DNA reads TGTGCCAGCAGCTCAATCGGGGGCACGGCGTACTTC. Translated: CASSSIGGTAYF.

The chain employs TRBV29-1 and TRBJ1-2; D is undetermined. Germline V lookup: CDR1 SQVTM, CDR2 ANQGSEA. V was pared by 4 bases and J by 0 bases, with 9 bases between. This CDR3 is 13 amino acids long. CDR3 in amino acids: CSVVFSANYGYTF. CDR3 sequence (DNA): TGCAGCGTTGTATTCTCGGCTAACTATGGCTACACCTTC.

V and J are TRBV2 and TRBJ1-2; TRBD1 is a possible D gene (6 bases). Trimming pared 2 bases from V and 7 bases from J, leaving 17 bases between. The CDR3 sequence is 15 residues long. In germline, CDR1 is SNHLY, CDR2 FYNNEI. The CDR3 DNA is TGTGCCAGCAGTGAAAATCGGGGGGCCTCTCTTGGCTACACCTTC. It yields the protein CASSENRGASLGYTF.

The chain has TRBV6-1 and TRBJ2-1, with a weak D call TRBD1 (6 bases). The CDR3 loop spans 14 amino acids. V was shortened by 3 bases and J by 11 bases, with 17 bases between the two germline ends. The germline CDR1 and CDR2 sequences are MNHNS and SASEGT. The CDR3 region has the DNA TGTGCCAGCAGTGAGGGGGCACCAGGGTATCAGCAGTTCTTC. Its protein is CASSEGAPGYQQFF.

This clone was observed a single time. The chain is built from TRBV5-6 and TRBJ2-4; D not certain. The CDR3 spans 13 residues. Trimming stripped 0 bases from V and 5 bases from J, with 6 bases between. Germline V gives CDR1 SGHDT, CDR2 YYEEEE. In nucleotides, the CDR3 is TGTGCCAGCAGCTTGGCACGGGAAAACATTCAGTACTTC. As protein: CASSLARENIQYF. Complete variable domain (other parts from reference TRBV5-6 and TRBJ2-4): DAGVTQSPTHLIKTRGQQVTLRCSPKSGHDTVSWYQQALGQGPQFIFQYYEEEERQRGNFPDRFSGHQFPNYSSELNVNALLLGDSALYLCASSLARENIQYFGAGTRLSVL.

The genes are TRBV28 and TRBJ1-1; 9 bases align to TRBD1. The junction had 10 bases not matched to a gene; V was cut back by 6 bases and J by 8 bases. There are 14 residues in the CDR3. Germline V gene lookup returns CDR1 MDHEN and CDR2 SYDVKM. CDR3 in DNA: TGTGCCAGCAGGGACCGGACAGGGGATGGAGAAGCTTTCTTT. Its translation: CASRDRTGDGEAFF.

The chain combines TRBV5-1 with TRBJ2-3; 14 bases agree with TRBD2. The CDR3 totals 17 residues. V shed 4 bases, J shed 3 bases, and the junction held 7 bases outside the gene matches. CDR1 is SGHRS, CDR2 YFSETQ, per germline. The CDR3 DNA reads as TGCGCCAGCAGCGGGGGGACTAGCGGGAGCGGGACAGATACGCAGTATTTT. This gives the protein CASSGGTSGSGTDTQYF.

The chain recombines TRBV6-1 with TRBJ2-5; a weak D match, TRBD1 (5 bases). The CDR3 spans 15 residues. Trimming left V 6 bases short and J 2 bases short, with 16 bases between. Germline lookup yields CDR1 MNHNS and CDR2 SASEGT. CDR3 DNA: TGTGCCAGCAGGACCAGCAGGGTATTGCAAGAGACCCAGTACTTC. Its protein product is CASRTSRVLQETQYF.